One sample yielded the 5 T cell receptor beta chains listed below, sequenced in a study of blood T cell repertoires in COVID-19. Assay: immunoSEQ multiplex PCR; the TCRdb copy retains only in-frame clones and omits some. The sample contains around 300,000 clones, approximately 90% of which appear only once. The sample consisted of peripheral blood. The receptors were sampled from a man younger than 35 with active or convalescent COVID-19.

A single count supports this clone. The chain carries TRBV6-1 and TRBJ2-5; D may be TRBD1 (5 bases). V was shortened by 2 bases and J by 2 bases, with 12 bases between the two germline ends. CDR1 is MNHNS, CDR2 SASEGT, per germline. This CDR3 is built from 15 residues. CDR3 sequence (DNA): TGTGCCAGCAGTGAATGGTCGACAGATCAAGAGACCCAGTACTTC. It encodes CASSEWSTDQETQYF.

This chain links TRBV4-1 with TRBJ1-5; weak D call: TRBD1 (5 bases). V gave up 1 base and J gave up 4 bases, with 11 bases separating them. Germline V gives CDR1 MGHRA, CDR2 YSYEKL. This CDR3 spans 15 amino acids. The CDR3 loop reads CASSQGPGENQPQHF. The CDR3 DNA is TGCGCCAGCAGCCAAGGACCGGGGGAGAATCAGCCCCAGCATTTT.

This rearrangement joins TRBV2 to TRBJ1-5; D gene uncertain. V lost 6 bases, J lost 5 bases, and 14 bases lay in between. This CDR3 contains 14 residues. The V gene's germline CDR1 is SNHLY and CDR2 FYNNEI. CDR3 bases: TGTGCCAGCAGCTCCGGAGACCGGTATCAGCCCCAGCATTTT. Translating gives CASSSGDRYQPQHF.

The rearrangement joins TRBV19 to TRBJ2-1; 7 nucleotides agree with TRBD1. Trimming cost V 8 bases and J 9 bases; bases outside gene matches: 4. Germline V lookup: CDR1 LNHDA, CDR2 SQIVND (reference sequence). The CDR3 covers 11 residues. Written as DNA, the CDR3 is TGTGCCAGTGGGGACAGAAGTGAGCAGTTCTTC. It translates to CASGDRSEQFF. Full variable domain (missing parts from reference TRBV19 and TRBJ2-1): DGGITQSPKYLFRKEGQNVTLSCEQNLNHDAMYWYRQDPGQGLRLIYYSQIVNDFQKGDIAEGYSVSREKKESFPLTVTSAQKNPTAFYLCASGDRSEQFFGPGTRLTVL.

V is TRBV5-5 and J is TRBJ2-2, with D possibly being TRBD1 (6 bases). This CDR3 is built from 14 residues. CDR1 is SGHKS, CDR2 YYEKEE, per germline (reference sequence). Trimming cost V 2 bases and J 8 bases, with 13 bases left between them. CDR3 residues: CASSLGGAAGELFF. CDR3 DNA: TGTGCCAGCAGCTTAGGGGGAGCGGCTGGGGAGCTGTTTTTT.